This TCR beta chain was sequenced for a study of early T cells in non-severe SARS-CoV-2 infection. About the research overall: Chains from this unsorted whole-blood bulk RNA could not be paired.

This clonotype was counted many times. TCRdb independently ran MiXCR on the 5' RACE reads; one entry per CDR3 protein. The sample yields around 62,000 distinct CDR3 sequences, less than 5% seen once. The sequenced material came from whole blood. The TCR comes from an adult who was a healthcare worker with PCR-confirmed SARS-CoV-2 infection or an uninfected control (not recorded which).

The CDR3 nucleotides are TGTGCCAGCAGCTCTACTAGCGAATCCTACAATGAGCAGTTCTTC. Encoded protein: CASSSTSESYNEQFF. The J gene is TRBJ2-1, the V gene TRBV7-2; 7 bases fit TRBD2. Germline-derived CDR1 and CDR2 are SGHTA and FQGNSA. The CDR3 extends over 15 amino acids. V trimming: 4 bases; J trimming: 1 base; junction bases outside the gene matches: 4. The full variable domain, completed using reference TRBV7-2 and TRBJ2-1, is GAGVSQSPSNKVTEKGKDVELRCDPISGHTALYWYRQSLGQGLEFLIYFQGNSAPDKSGLPSDRFSAERTGGSVSTLTIQRTQQEDSAVYLCASSSTSESYNEQFFGPGTRLTVL.